This TCR beta chain was documented in a study of T-cell memory formation after mild COVID-19 (dated by TCRdb to about 2021). Regarding the research as a whole: Most TCR sequence clusters were specific to one of the two donors. Longitudinal TCRalpha and TCRbeta repertoire sequencing tracked T-cell clones expanding and contracting after mild COVID-19 in a couple of donors. The cohort was made up of two young adult volunteers, one female and one male, who were previously healthy.

What the research found in general, with its limitations: Only two mild cases were covered by the study, and larger cohorts that include severe cases with pre-infection samples were considered necessary. Contracting CD4+ clones were located mainly in the CM and EM memory subsets, whereas CD8+ clones were found to be enriched in EMRA. Clones that contracted from day 15 to 85 showed balanced CD4/CD8 phenotypes, whereas a second wave of clones that expanded from day 15 to 37 leaned towards CD4+. Some responding clones were detected in pre-infection memory, which suggested that pre-existing cross-reactive memory T cells had joined the SARS-CoV-2 response. The second-wave clones that peaked on day 37 were not confirmed to be SARS-CoV-2 specific.

Details on this clonotype: No cognate antigen has been identified for it. Base-call qualities are not available, and no considerably larger clone is one nucleotide away.

The sequencer was an Illumina NovaSeq 6000. TCRalpha and TCRbeta cDNA libraries were built by 5'RACE with constant-segment primers, adding sample barcodes and unique molecular identifiers. Trizol reagent was used to extract RNA from every sample. Library amplification was performed in two PCR steps, and a second sample barcode and Illumina TruSeq adapters were introduced in the second step. The libraries were sequenced on an Illumina NovaSeq using 2 x 150 bp paired-end reads. On the authors' methods: With migec v1.2.7, reads were demultiplexed and then collapsed into UMI-guided consensus sequences. Using mixcr v2.1.11, UMI consensuses were aligned to TRA and TRB V and J templates and then assembled into clonotypes. A clonotype was counted as expanded or contracted only when both edgeR and NoisET called the clonotype significant, with the noise models trained on biological replicates. edgeR calls used a false discovery rate-adjusted p below 0.01 and a log2 fold-change threshold of 1. As an exploratory analysis of dynamics, max-normalized trajectories of the 1000 most abundant clonotypes were examined by PCA with hierarchical clustering. The CD4 or CD8 phenotype of responding clones was assigned using the separately sequenced CD4+ and CD8+ repertoires. In TCRdb, the public reads were trimmed at Q25 with fastp and aligned with MiXCR, with productive beta chains retained. Rows merge per CDR3 protein into single entries with the most common DNA and genes. These V and J calls rely on TCRdb rather than the paper's analysis. This sample lists 200,000 to 250,000 distinct CDR3 sequences; roughly 27% were detected once. The top ten clonotypes cover 9.5% to 12% of the sample.

Ficoll-Paque density gradient centrifugation was used to isolate PBMCs. The sequenced sample consisted of PBMCs or a T cell subset sorted from them (not recorded which). The sequence was collected from an adult woman who had mild COVID-19 (a few samples of this study predate the infection). The sample titles of this study are shuffled in the database, so cell type and time point are left out; the donor was told from shared clones.

CDR3 loop: CATTLGHDGANVLTF. At the DNA level, the sequence is TGTGCCACCACACTCGGCCACGATGGGGCCAACGTCCTGACTTTC. Recombination connected TRBV6-2 or TRBV6-3 to TRBJ2-6; the D gene is not confidently resolved. The CDR3, from cysteine to phenylalanine, totals 15 residues. The sequence is cut down to CDR3 DNA, 45 bases in frame from base 1. Via the germline V gene, CDR1 is MNHEY and CDR2 SVGEGT. Trimming at the junction amounts to 10 bases on V and 3 bases on J, and the germline ends lie 16 bases apart.